The next 21 T cell receptor beta chains were all read from a single sample in a study of T cell responses to AZD1222 COVID-19 vaccine. Data came from immunoSEQ multiplex PCR; TCRdb stores just in-frame clones and leaves some out. In the table there are under 150,000 clones, about 92% of which are singletons. The source was peripheral blood, collected on day 0 of AZD1222 vaccination. These receptors all come from an adult in good health.

J is TRBJ2-1 and V is TRBV7-2; TRBD1 agrees at 7 bases. The germline gives CDR1 SGHTA, CDR2 FQGNSA. Trimming cost V 1 base and J 4 bases; bases outside gene matches: 4. CDR3 length equals 15 residues. In DNA, the CDR3 is TGTGCCAGCAGCTTAGGACAGGGTAAATACAATGAGCAGTTCTTC. It encodes CASSLGQGKYNEQFF. Variable domain in full (rest from reference TRBV7-2 and TRBJ2-1): GAGVSQSPSNKVTEKGKDVELRCDPISGHTALYWYRQSLGQGLEFLIYFQGNSAPDKSGLPSDRFSAERTGGSVSTLTIQRTQQEDSAVYLCASSLGQGKYNEQFFGPGTRLTVL.

The rearrangement links TRBV5-6 to TRBJ1-2; D perhaps matches TRBD1 (5 bases). The CDR3 extends over 14 amino acids. Trimming removed 6 bases from V and 3 bases from J, with 15 bases in between. CDR1 and CDR2 (germline): SGHDT, YYEEEE. CDR3 residues: CASINLGADYGYTF. DNA of the CDR3: TGTGCCAGCATCAATCTAGGGGCCGACTATGGCTACACCTTC.

The chain joins TRBV5-1 to TRBJ1-1; D is ambiguous. V lost 3 bases to trimming and J lost 2 bases, with 17 bases between them. Germline-derived CDR1 and CDR2 are SGHRS and YFSETQ. This CDR3 has 16 amino acids. This CDR3 reads CASSYGGSRVNTEAFF. The CDR3 DNA sequence: TGCGCCAGCAGCTACGGAGGTTCACGGGTTAACACTGAAGCTTTCTTT.

The chain employs TRBV18 and TRBJ2-1; 7 nucleotides match TRBD2. V lost 3 bases, J lost 8 bases, and 22 bases stayed unmatched. CDR3 size: 19 residues. Germline CDR1 is KGHSH and CDR2 is LQKENI. This chain's CDR3 is CASSPLVGRTRIGADEQFF. CDR3 coding DNA: TGTGCCAGCTCACCTTTGGTCGGGAGGACCCGTATAGGAGCCGATGAGCAGTTCTTC.

The V gene is TRBV4-2, the J gene TRBJ1-4; TRBD1 aligns across 9 bases. CDR1 and CDR2 from the germline V gene are LGHNA and YNFKEQ. With 0 bases clipped from V and 8 bases from J, the junction kept 4 bases outside the gene matches. CDR3 length: 15 residues. DNA for the CDR3: TGTGCCAGCAGCCAAGATAACAGGGGGCGGGAAAAACTGTTTTTT. Translated, it gives CASSQDNRGREKLFF.

This chain joins TRBV7-9 and TRBJ2-3; 7 nucleotides match TRBD2. Germline V lookup: CDR1 SEHNR, CDR2 FQNEAQ (reference sequence). CDR3 length: 14 amino acids. J was trimmed by 4 bases and V by 4 bases; bases with no gene match: 5. The chain's CDR3 is CASSYGTTADTQYF. The DNA of the CDR3 is TGTGCCAGCAGCTACGGGACTACAGCAGATACGCAGTATTTT.

The V gene is TRBV28, the J gene TRBJ1-2; D unresolved. This CDR3 is built from 18 residues. The V gene lost 3 bases and the J gene lost 7 bases, with 27 bases spanning the gap. CDR1 is MDHEN, CDR2 SYDVKM, per germline. The CDR3 reads CASSFHFGRRIIYGGYTF. CDR3 bases: TGTGCCAGCAGTTTTCATTTCGGCAGGCGCATTATTTATGGTGGCTACACCTTC.

J is TRBJ1-5 and V is TRBV27; D is uncertain. CDR3 size: 15 residues. Germline V gene sequence: CDR1 MNHEY, CDR2 SMNVEV (reference sequence). Trimming pared 5 bases from V and 11 bases from J, leaving 22 bases between. The CDR3 here is CASSLGPGISVAQHF. In DNA, the CDR3 is TGTGCCAGCAGTCTCGGGCCAGGCATCAGTGTGGCCCAGCATTTT.

The chain joins TRBV7-7 to TRBJ2-7; 8 bases are a match to TRBD2. V shed 2 bases, J shed 6 bases, and the junction held 18 bases outside the gene matches. The CDR3 totals 18 residues. CDR1 and CDR2 (germline): SSHAT, FNYEAQ (reference sequence). The CDR3 nucleotides read TGTGCCAGCAGCTTAAACTTTCCCTCGGCGGGAGGAGCTGTCGAGCAGTACTTC. It translates to CASSLNFPSAGGAVEQYF.

The table lists this clone with a count of one. The CDR3 protein is CASSEAGGNSGYTF. The CDR3 DNA follows: TGTGCCAGCAGTGAAGCTGGAGGGAACAGCGGCTACACCTTC. The chain couples TRBV6-1 to TRBJ1-2; D not resolved. Deletions cut 0 bases from V and 8 bases from J, with 13 bases between. This CDR3 contains 14 residues. Germline CDR1 MNHNS, CDR2 SASEGT.

The V call is TRBV10-3, the J call TRBJ1-3; no definite D call. There are 16 residues in the CDR3. Germline V CDR1 and CDR2: ENHRY, SYGVKD. V lost 5 bases, J lost 0 bases, and 14 bases lay in between. CDR3 bases: TGTGCCATCAGTTCTCTCCCACCTGACTCTGGAAACACCATATATTTT. Protein sequence: CAISSLPPDSGNTIYF.

The table lists this clone with a count of one. This chain connects TRBV11-2 to TRBJ2-7; no clear D. In germline, CDR1 is SGHAT, CDR2 FQNNGV. V shed 1 base and J shed 9 bases, with 10 bases lying between them. CDR3 length: 12 amino acids. The CDR3: CASSLGVWGQYF. The CDR3 nucleotides are TGTGCCAGCAGCTTAGGGGTATGGGGGCAGTACTTC. Complete variable domain (other parts from reference TRBV11-2 and TRBJ2-7): EAGVAQSPRYKIIEKRQSVAFWCNPISGHATLYWYQQILGQGPKLLIQFQNNGVVDDSQLPKDRFSAERLKGVDSTLKIQPAKLEDSAVYLCASSLGVWGQYFGPGTRLTVT.

This clone was seen once. The V call is TRBV9, the J call TRBJ1-1; D unresolved. This CDR3 comprises 17 residues. The V and J ends lost 0 bases and 3 bases respectively, with 18 bases between them. Germline V lookup: CDR1 SGDLS, CDR2 YYNGEE. Here the CDR3 reads CASSVVGQPRGYTEAFF. The CDR3 DNA reads as TGTGCCAGCAGCGTAGTAGGGCAGCCCCGCGGGTACACTGAAGCTTTCTTT.

The J gene is TRBJ2-7, the V gene TRBV18, with 8 bases identical to TRBD1. Trimming cost V 3 bases and J 0 bases; bases outside gene matches: 10. CDR3 length: 17 amino acids. Per the germline V gene, CDR1 is KGHSH and CDR2 is LQKENI. The CDR3 loop is CASSPYSGQVSSYEQYF. The CDR3 DNA sequence: TGTGCCAGCTCACCCTACTCGGGACAGGTCAGCTCCTACGAGCAGTACTTC.

This clone was picked up one time. CDR3 sequence (DNA): TGTGCCAGCAGCGTAATACAGGGAGCCGGCACTGAAGCTTTCTTT. Its translation is CASSVIQGAGTEAFF. This chain uses TRBV7-9 with TRBJ1-1; TRBD1 is a possible D gene (6 bases). Germline V lookup: CDR1 SEHNR, CDR2 FQNEAQ (reference sequence). Trimming shortened V by 5 bases and J by 4 bases, and 17 bases separated the two germline ends. The CDR3 consists of 15 residues. Full variable domain (remainder filled in from reference TRBV7-9 and TRBJ1-1): DTGVSQNPRHKITKRGQNVTFRCDPISEHNRLYWYRQTLGQGPEFLTYFQNEAQLEKSRLLSDRFSAERPKGSFSTLEIQRTEQGDSAMYLCASSVIQGAGTEAFFGQGTRLTVV.

The rearrangement joins TRBV7-3 to TRBJ2-5, with 8 bases fitting TRBD1. V lost 5 bases to trimming and J lost 4 bases; unmatched junction nucleotides: 9. The CDR3 runs 15 residues. The germline V gene encodes CDR1 SGHTA and CDR2 FQGTGA. In DNA, the CDR3 is TGTGCCAGCAGCGTCGACAGGGGTTCCCCAGAGACCCAGTACTTC. The encoded protein is CASSVDRGSPETQYF. The full variable domain, completed using reference TRBV7-3 and TRBJ2-5, is GAGVSQTPSNKVTEKGKYVELRCDPISGHTALYWYRQSLGQGPEFLIYFQGTGAADDSGLPNDRFFAVRPEGSVSTLKIQRTERGDSAVYLCASSVDRGSPETQYFGPGTRLLVL.

The gene calls are TRBV29-1 and TRBJ2-5; 13 bases fit TRBD2. The CDR3 totals 16 residues. The germline gives CDR1 SQVTM, CDR2 ANQGSEA. V gave up 3 bases and J gave up 1 base; unmatched junction bases: 5. The CDR3 spells CSVDGLAGESQETQYF. The CDR3 nucleotides read TGCAGCGTTGACGGACTAGCGGGAGAATCCCAAGAGACCCAGTACTTC.

The chain employs TRBV6-5 and TRBJ2-7; the D gene is possibly TRBD2 (6 bases). V lost 2 bases, J lost 0 bases, and 11 bases lay in between. The CDR3 consists of 15 residues. Germline V lookup: CDR1 MNHEY, CDR2 SVGAGI. As DNA, the CDR3 is TGTGCCAGCAGTTACCTAGCGTTAAGCTCCTACGAGCAGTACTTC. As protein: CASSYLALSSYEQYF.

The chain carries TRBV30 and TRBJ1-1, with TRBD1 matching over 9 bases. Germline V lookup: CDR1 GTSNPN, CDR2 SVGIG (reference sequence). This CDR3 region has 13 residues. V shed 1 base and J 5 bases; nucleotides not matched to a gene: 2. The CDR3 region has the DNA TGTGCCTGGAGTGACGACAGGGGGACTGAAGCTTTCTTT. This encodes CAWSDDRGTEAFF.

This rearrangement joins TRBV27 to TRBJ2-3, with unresolved D. Germline V gene sequence: CDR1 MNHEY, CDR2 SMNVEV (reference sequence). Between the trimmed V and J ends, which lost 7 bases and 4 bases, there was a span of 0 bases. This CDR3 contains 9 residues. The DNA for the CDR3 is TGTGCCAGCACAGATACGCAGTATTTT. Its translation is CASTDTQYF.

This chain links TRBV10-2 with TRBJ2-1, with 14 bases matching TRBD2. Trimming removed 6 bases from V and 5 bases from J; junction bases left unmatched: 6. The germline CDR1 and CDR2 sequences are WSHSY and SAAADI. The CDR3 runs to 16 residues. This chain's CDR3 is CASRGLAGVLHNEQFF. For the CDR3, the DNA is TGCGCCAGCAGGGGACTAGCGGGAGTTCTCCACAATGAGCAGTTCTTC.